This T cell receptor beta chain is from a study of follicular helper T cells after annual influenza vaccination. Findings of the study overall: Plasmablast frequency change correlated with clonality change in ICOS+CD38+ cTfh.

The data were produced by immunoSEQ multiplex PCR, yet TCRdb's version contains in-frame clones alone and is incomplete. The table includes 12,000 to 15,000 clones, roughly 80% detected once. With respect to this clone: Antigen specificity is unknown.

Germline CDR1 SGHVS, CDR2 FQNEAQ. V shed 8 bases and J 6 bases; nucleotides not matched to a gene: 8. The CDR3 sequence is 13 residues long. Time point meaning: 2014-2015 season, 7 days after vaccination. The clonotype was recovered from an adult who received the influenza vaccine. The V gene is TRBV7-8, the J gene TRBJ2-5, with 8 bases fitting TRBD1. Sequencing used CXCR5+ CD38- circulating T follicular helper cells from blood, obtained 7 days after influenza vaccination. Stated subset: circulating Tfh, non-naive CD4+CXCR5+PD-1+ (ICOS+CD38+ or ICOS-CD38-). The CDR3 DNA sequence: TGTGCCAGCGACAGGGGACTTGAGAAGACCCAGTACTTC. As protein: CASDRGLEKTQYF. Drawing the rest from reference TRBV7-8 and TRBJ2-5, the complete variable domain is GAGVSQSPRYKVAKRGQDVALRCDPISGHVSLFWYQQALGQGPEFLTYFQNEAQLDKSGLPSDRFFAERPEGSVSTLKIQRTQQEDSAVYLCASDRGLEKTQYFGPGTRLLVL.